The table lists the clone carrying this T cell receptor beta chain with a few counts. These data come from a study of regulatory T cells in long-lasting Graves disease. Looking at the study overall: New Graves' disease cases had less than 3 months of antithyroid drugs.

Time point denoted: newly diagnosed GD, antithyroid drugs for less than 3 months. The authors made the TCR library using RNA they extracted from PBMCs. The CDR3 is 15 amino acids. Germline V gene data show CDR1 as WSHSY and CDR2 as SAAADI. The ends lost 6 bases at V and 6 bases at J; junction bases unmatched: 6. Arm-PCR of CDR3 regions and iRepertoire HTBI primers were the basis on which TCR beta libraries were built. Each CDR3 protein gets one entry after TCRdb re-called the multiplex PCR reads with MiXCR. Of around 500,000 distinct CDR3 sequences in the sample, roughly 16% were seen once. This same sample was also taken into another study, of T cells in Graves' hyperthyroidism and ophthalmopathy. That study adds: A model of 13 V-J features distinguished ophthalmopathy from stable hyperthyroidism.

The starting material was peripheral blood mononuclear cells (PBMCs), obtained at new diagnosis, from a patient treated with antithyroid drugs. The receptor was isolated from a woman aged 35 to 60 with Graves disease. The chain has TRBV10-2 and TRBJ2-3; TRBD2 matches at 13 bases. The CDR3 DNA reads as TGCGCCAGCAGATCAACTAGCGGGGGGGCCGATACGCAGTATTTT. It encodes CASRSTSGGADTQYF.